This T cell receptor (beta chain) was observed in a study of cytomegalovirus exposure and HLA in healthy donors. Germline lookup yields CDR1 SGHVS and CDR2 FQNEAQ. The V end lost 6 bases, the J end lost 2 bases, and 11 bases lay between the germline ends. This CDR3 comprises 14 residues. The PCR used 60 Vbeta and 13 Jbeta primers. Sequenced by immunoSEQ multiplex PCR; TCRdb stores in-frame clones only, minus some. The sample has under 200,000 clones, roughly 77% seen once. Details on this clone: Antigen: not known.

Findings and limits, study-wide: Clonal expansion was found to be greater in HLA-associated TCR beta chains than in equally common others in a later analysis. The authors enumerated 150 to 200 TCR beta chains as linked to cytomegalovirus. A later analysis linked around 17,000 TCR beta sequences to HLA alleles at 0.05 false discovery rate.

The chain recombines TRBV7-8 with TRBJ2-1; a possible D gene is TRBD2 (6 bases). This receptor was identified in a woman between 35 and 50 years old in good health and CMV-seropositive. The sequencing sample was made of PBMCs. CDR3 loop: CASSPIAAYNEQFF. The CDR3 DNA follows: TGTGCCAGCAGTCCCATAGCGGCCTACAATGAGCAGTTCTTC. Complete variable domain (other parts from reference TRBV7-8 and TRBJ2-1): GAGVSQSPRYKVAKRGQDVALRCDPISGHVSLFWYQQALGQGPEFLTYFQNEAQLDKSGLPSDRFFAERPEGSVSTLKIQRTQQEDSAVYLCASSPIAAYNEQFFGPGTRLTVL.